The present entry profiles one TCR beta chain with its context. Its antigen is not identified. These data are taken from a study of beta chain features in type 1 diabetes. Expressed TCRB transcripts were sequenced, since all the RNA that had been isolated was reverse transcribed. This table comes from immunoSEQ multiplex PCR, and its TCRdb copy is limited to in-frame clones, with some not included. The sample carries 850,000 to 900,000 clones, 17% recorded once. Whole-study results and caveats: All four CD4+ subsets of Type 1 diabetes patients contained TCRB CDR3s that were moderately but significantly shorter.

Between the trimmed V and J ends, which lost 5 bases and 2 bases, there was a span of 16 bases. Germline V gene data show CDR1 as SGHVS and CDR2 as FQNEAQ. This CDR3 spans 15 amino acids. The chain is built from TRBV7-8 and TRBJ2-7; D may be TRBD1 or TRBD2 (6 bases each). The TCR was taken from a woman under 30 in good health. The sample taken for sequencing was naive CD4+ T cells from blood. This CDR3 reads CASSRGGRGPYEQYF. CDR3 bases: TGTGCCAGCAGCCGGGGAGGCAGGGGACCCTACGAGCAGTACTTC.